Given below is one T cell receptor (beta chain) in context. These data belong to a study of radiotherapy plus CTLA-4 blockade in lung cancer. As for the study in general: Among patients, under 20% showed objective responses, and 31% had disease control.

In germline, CDR1 is LGHNA, CDR2 YNFKEQ. V shed 4 bases and J shed 0 bases, with 10 bases lying between them. The CDR3 contains 15 residues. Using immunoSEQ multiplex PCR, the repertoire was profiled, and TCRdb retains in-frame clones only, with some absent. The sample shows around 77,000 clones, nearly 75% of them seen only once. People whose metastatic non-small-cell lung cancer was chemo-refractory got focal radiation along with CTLA-4 blockade by ipilimumab. Sequencing used peripheral blood, obtained from a patient treated with radiotherapy plus ipilimumab. The rearrangement joins TRBV4-2 to TRBJ1-3, with no clear D. The sequence came from a human donor with non-small cell lung cancer whose response to radiotherapy plus ipilimumab could not be evaluated. CDR3 sequence (DNA): TGTGCCAGCAGCCGCTTAGACAACTCTGGAAACACCATATATTTT. Translated: CASSRLDNSGNTIYF.